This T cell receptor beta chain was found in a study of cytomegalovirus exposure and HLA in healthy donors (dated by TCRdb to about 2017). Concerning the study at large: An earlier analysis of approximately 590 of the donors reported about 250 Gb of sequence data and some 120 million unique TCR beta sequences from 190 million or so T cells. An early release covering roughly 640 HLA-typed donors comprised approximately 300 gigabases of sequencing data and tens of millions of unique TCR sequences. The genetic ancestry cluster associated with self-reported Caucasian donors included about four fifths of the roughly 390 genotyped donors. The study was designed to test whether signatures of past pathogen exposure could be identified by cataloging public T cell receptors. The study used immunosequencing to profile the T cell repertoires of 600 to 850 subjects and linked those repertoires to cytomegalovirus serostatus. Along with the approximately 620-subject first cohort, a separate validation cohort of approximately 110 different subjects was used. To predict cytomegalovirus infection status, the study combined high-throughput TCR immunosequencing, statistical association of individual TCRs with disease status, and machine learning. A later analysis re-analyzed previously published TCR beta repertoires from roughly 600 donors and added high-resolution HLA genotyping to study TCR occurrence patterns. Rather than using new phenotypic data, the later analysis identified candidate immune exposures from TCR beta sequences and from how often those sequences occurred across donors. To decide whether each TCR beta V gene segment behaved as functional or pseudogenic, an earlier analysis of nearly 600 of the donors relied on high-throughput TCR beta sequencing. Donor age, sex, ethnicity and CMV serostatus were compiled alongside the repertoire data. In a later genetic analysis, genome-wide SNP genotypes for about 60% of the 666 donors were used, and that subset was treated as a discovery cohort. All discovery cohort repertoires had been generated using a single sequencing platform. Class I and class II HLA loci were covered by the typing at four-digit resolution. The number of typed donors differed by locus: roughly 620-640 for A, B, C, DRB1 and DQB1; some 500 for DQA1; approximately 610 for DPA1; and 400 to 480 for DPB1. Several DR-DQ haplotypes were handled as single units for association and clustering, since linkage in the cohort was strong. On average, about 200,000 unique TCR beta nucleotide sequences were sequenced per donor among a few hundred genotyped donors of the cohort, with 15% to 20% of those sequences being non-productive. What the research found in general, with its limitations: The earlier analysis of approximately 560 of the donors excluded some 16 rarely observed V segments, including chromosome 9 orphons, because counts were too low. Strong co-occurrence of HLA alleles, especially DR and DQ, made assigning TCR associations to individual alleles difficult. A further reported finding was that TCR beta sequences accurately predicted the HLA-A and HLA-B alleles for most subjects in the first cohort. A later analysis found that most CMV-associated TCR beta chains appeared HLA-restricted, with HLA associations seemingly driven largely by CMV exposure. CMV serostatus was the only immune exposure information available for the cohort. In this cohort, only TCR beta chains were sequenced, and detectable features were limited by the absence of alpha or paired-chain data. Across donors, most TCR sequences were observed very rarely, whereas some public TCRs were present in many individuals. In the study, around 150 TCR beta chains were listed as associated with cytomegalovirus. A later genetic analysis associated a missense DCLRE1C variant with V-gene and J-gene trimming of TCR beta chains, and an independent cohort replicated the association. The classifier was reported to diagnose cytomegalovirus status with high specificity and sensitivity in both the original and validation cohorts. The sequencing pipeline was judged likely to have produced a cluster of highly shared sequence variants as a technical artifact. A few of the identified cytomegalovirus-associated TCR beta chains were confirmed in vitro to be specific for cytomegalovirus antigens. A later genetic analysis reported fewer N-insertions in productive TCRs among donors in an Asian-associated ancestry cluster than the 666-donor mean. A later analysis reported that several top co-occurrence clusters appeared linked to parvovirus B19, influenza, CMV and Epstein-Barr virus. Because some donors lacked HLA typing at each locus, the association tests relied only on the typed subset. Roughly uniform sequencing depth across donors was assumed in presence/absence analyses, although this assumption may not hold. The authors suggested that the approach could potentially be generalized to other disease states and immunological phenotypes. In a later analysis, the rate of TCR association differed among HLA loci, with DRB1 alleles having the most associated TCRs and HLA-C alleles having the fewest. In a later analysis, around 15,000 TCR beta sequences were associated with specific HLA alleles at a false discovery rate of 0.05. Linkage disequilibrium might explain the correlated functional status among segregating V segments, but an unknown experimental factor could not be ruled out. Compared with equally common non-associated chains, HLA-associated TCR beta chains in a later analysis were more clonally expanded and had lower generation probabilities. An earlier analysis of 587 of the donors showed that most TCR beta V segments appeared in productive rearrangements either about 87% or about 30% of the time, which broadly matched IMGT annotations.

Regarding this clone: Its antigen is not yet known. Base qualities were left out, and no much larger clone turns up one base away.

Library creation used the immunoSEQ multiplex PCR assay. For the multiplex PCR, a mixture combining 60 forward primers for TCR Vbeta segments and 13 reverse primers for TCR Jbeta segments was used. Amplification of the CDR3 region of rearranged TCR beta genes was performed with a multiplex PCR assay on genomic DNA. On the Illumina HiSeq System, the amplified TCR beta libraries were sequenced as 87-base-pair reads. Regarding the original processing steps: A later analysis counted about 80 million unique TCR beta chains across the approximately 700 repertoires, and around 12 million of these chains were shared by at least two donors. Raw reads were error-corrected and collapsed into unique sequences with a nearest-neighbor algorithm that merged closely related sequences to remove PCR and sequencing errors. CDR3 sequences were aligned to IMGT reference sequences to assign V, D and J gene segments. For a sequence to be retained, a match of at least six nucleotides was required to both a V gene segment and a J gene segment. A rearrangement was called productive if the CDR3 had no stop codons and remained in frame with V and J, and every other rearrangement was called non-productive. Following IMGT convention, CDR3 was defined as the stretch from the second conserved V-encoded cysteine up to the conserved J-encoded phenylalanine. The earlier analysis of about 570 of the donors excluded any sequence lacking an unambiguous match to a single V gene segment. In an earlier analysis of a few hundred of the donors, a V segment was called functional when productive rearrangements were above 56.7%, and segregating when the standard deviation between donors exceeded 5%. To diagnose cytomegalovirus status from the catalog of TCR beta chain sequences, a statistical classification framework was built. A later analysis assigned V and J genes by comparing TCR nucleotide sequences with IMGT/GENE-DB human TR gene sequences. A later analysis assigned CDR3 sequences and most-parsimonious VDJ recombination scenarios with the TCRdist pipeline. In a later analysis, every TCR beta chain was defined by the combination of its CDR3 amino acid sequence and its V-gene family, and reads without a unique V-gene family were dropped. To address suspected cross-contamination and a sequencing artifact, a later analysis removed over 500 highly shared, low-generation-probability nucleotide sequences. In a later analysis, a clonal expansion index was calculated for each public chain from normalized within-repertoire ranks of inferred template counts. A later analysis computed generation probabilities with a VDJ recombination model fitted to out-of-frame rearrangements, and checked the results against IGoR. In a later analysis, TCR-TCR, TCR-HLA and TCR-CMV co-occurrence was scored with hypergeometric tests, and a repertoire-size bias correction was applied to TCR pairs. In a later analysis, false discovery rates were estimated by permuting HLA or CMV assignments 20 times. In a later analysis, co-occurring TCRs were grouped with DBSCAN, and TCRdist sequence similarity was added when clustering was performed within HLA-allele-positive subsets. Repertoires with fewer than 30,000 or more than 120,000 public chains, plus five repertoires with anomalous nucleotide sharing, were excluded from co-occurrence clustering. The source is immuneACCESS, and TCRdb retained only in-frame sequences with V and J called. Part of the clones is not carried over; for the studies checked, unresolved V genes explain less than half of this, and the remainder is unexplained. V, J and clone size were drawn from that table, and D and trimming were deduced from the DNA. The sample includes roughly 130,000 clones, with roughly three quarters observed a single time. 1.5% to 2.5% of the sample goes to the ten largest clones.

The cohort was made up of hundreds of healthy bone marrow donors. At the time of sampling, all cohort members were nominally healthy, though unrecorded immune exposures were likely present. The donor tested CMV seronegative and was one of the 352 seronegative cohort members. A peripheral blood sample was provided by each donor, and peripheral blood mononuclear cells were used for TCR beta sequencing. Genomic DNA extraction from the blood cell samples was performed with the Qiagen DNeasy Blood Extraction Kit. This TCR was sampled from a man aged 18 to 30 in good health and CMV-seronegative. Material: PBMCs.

The DNA sequence is TGTGCCAGCAGCTCTGGTGCGGTTAGCACAGATACGCAGTATTTT. The translation is CASSSGAVSTDTQYF. The rearrangement combines TRBV7-9 with TRBJ2-3; the D gene cannot be resolved reliably. Taken from the germline V gene (reference sequence), the CDR1 and CDR2 loops are SEHNR and FQNEAQ. The CDR3, cysteine through phenylalanine, is 15 amino acids long. Only the CDR3 region is kept as DNA, spanning 45 bases read in frame from base 1. V drops 4 bases and J drops 0 bases, leaving 11 bases in between.